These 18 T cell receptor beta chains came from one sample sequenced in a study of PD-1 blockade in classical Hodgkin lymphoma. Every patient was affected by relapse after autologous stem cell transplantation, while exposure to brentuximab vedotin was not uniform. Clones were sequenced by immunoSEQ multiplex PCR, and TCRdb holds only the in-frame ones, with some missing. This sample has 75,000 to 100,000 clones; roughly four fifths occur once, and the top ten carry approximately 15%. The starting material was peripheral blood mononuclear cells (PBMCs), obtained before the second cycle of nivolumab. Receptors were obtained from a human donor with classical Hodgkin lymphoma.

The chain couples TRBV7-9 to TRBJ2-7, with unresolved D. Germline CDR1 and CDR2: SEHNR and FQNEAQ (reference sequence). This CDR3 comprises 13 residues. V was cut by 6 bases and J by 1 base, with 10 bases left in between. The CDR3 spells CASSWLTSYEQYF. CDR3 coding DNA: TGTGCCAGCAGTTGGTTAACTTCCTACGAGCAGTACTTC. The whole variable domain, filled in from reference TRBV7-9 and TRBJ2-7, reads DTGVSQNPRHKITKRGQNVTFRCDPISEHNRLYWYRQTLGQGPEFLTYFQNEAQLEKSRLLSDRFSAERPKGSFSTLEIQRTEQGDSAMYLCASSWLTSYEQYFGPGTRLTVT.

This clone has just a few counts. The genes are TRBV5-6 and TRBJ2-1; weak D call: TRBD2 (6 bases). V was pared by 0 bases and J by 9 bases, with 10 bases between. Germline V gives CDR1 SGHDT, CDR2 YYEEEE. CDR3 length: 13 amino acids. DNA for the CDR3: TGTGCCAGCAGCTTGGGACTAGGTTTTGAGCAGTTCTTC. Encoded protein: CASSLGLGFEQFF.

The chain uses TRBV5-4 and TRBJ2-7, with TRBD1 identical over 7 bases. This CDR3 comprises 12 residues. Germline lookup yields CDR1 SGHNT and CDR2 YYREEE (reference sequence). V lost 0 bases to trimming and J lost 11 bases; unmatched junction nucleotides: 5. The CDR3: CASSLDPGTEYF. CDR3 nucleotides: TGTGCCAGCAGCTTGGACCCCGGGACAGAGTACTTC.

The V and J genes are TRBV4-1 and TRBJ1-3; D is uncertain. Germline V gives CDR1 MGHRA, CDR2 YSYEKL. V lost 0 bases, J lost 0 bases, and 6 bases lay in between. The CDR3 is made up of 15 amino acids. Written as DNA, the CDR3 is TGCGCCAGCAGCCAAGAGGACGGCTCTGGAAACACCATATATTTT. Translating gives CASSQEDGSGNTIYF.

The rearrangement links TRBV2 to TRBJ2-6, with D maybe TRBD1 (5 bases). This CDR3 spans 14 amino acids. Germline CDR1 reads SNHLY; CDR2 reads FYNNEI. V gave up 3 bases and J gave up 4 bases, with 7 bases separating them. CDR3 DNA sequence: TGTGCCAGCAGTGACAGGGTCGGGGCCAACGTCCTGACTTTC. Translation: CASSDRVGANVLTF.

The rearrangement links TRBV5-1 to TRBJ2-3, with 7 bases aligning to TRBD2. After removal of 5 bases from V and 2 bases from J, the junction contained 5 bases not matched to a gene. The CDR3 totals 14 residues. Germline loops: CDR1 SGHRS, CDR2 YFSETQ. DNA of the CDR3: TGCGCCAGCAGGAGAGAGCGGGACACAGATACGCAGTATTTT. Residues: CASRRERDTDTQYF. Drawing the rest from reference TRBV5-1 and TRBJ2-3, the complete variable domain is KAGVTQTPRYLIKTRGQQVTLSCSPISGHRSVSWYQQTPGQGLQFLFEYFSETQRNKGNFPGRFSGRQFSNSRSEMNVSTLELGDSALYLCASRRERDTDTQYFGPGTRLTVL.

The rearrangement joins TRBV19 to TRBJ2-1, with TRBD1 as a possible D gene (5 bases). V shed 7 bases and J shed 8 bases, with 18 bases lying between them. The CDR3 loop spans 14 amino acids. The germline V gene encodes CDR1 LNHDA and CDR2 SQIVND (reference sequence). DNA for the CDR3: TGTGCCAGTACCCCAGGGTTTTGGGGCGATGAGCAGTTCTTC. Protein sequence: CASTPGFWGDEQFF.

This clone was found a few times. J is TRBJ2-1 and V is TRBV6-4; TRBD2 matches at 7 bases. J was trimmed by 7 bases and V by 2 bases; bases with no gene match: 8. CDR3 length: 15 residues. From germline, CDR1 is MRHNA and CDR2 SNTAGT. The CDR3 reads CASSDGGREHNEQFF. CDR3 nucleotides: TGTGCCAGCAGTGACGGTGGGCGGGAGCATAATGAGCAGTTCTTC.

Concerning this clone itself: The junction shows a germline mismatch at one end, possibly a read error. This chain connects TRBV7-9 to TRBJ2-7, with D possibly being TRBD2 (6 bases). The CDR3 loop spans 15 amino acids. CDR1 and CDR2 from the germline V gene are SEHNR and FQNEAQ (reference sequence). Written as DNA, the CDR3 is TGTGCCAGCACCTTAGGAGGGCTAGACGGTTACGAGCAGTACTTC. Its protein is CASTLGGLDGYEQYF.

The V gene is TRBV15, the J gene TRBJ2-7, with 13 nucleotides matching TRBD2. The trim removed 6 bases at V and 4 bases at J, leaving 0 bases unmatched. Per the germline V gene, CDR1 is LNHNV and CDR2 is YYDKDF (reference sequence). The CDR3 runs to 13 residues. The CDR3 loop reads CATRTSGGYEQYF. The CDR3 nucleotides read TGTGCCACCAGGACTAGCGGGGGGTACGAGCAGTACTTC.

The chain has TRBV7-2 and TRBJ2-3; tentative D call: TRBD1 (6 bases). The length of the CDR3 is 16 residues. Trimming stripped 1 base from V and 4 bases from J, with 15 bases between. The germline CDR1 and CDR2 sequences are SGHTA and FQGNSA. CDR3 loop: CASSLVNREFADTQYF. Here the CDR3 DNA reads TGTGCCAGCAGCTTAGTCAACAGGGAATTCGCAGATACGCAGTATTTT.

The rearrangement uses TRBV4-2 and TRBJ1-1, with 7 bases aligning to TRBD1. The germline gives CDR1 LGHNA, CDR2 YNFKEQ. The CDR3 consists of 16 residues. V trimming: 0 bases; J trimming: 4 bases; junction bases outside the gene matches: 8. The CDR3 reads CASSQDLRGRSTEAFF. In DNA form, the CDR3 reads TGTGCCAGCAGCCAAGATCTTAGGGGGCGGAGCACTGAAGCTTTCTTT.

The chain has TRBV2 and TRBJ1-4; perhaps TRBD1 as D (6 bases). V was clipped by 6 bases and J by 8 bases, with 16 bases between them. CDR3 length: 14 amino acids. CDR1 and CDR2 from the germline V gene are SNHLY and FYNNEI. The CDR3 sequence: CASRGGREREKLFF. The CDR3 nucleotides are TGTGCCAGCAGGGGGGGCCGGGAGCGGGAAAAACTGTTTTTT. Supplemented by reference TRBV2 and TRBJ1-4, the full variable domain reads EPEVTQTPSHQVTQMGQEVILRCVPISNHLYFYWYRQILGQKVEFLVSFYNNEISEKSEIFDDQFSVERPDGSNFTLKIRSTKLEDSAMYFCASRGGREREKLFFGSGTQLSVL.

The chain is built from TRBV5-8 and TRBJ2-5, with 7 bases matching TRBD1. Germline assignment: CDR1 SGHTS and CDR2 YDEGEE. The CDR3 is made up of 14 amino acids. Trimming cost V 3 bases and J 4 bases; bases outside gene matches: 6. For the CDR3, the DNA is TGTGCCAGCAGCTGGAGACAGGGTTTAGAGACCCAGTACTTC. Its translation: CASSWRQGLETQYF.

As DNA, the CDR3 is TGTGCCAGCAGCCTCAGGACAGGGATAACCACCGGGGAGCTGTTTTTT. It encodes CASSLRTGITTGELFF. This sequence joins TRBV14 and TRBJ2-2, with 8 bases aligning to TRBD1. CDR1 SGHDN and CDR2 FVKESK come from the germline V gene. With V trimmed by 4 bases and J by 4 bases, 8 bases remained unmatched. There are 16 residues in the CDR3.

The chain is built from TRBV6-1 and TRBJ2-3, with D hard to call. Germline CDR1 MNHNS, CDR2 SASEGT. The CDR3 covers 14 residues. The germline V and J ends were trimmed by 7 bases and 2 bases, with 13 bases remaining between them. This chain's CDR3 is CASKLDIPTDTQYF. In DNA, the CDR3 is TGTGCCAGCAAACTCGACATTCCCACAGATACGCAGTATTTT.

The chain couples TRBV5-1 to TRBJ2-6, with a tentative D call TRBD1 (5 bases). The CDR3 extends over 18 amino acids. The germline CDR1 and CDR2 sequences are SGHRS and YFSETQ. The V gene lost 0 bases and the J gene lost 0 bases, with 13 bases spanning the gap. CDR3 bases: TGCGCCAGCAGCTTGGTAGGGGCCGTGAACTCTGGGGCCAACGTCCTGACTTTC. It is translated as CASSLVGAVNSGANVLTF.

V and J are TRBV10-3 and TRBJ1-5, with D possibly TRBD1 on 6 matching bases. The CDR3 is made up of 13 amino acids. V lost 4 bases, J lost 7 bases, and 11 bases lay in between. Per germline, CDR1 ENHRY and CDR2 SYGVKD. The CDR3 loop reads CAISGQEGQPQHF. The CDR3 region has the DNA TGTGCCATCAGTGGACAGGAAGGACAGCCCCAGCATTTT.